This TCR beta chain comes out of a study of cytomegalovirus exposure and HLA in healthy donors. Findings and caveats of the study: Reports indicated that the classifier achieved high specificity and sensitivity in diagnosing cytomegalovirus status. The study flagged approximately 180 TCR beta chains as cytomegalovirus-associated.

The donors formed part of the 120-subject validation cohort, distinct from the approximately 630-subject first cohort. Sequenced by immunoSEQ multiplex PCR; TCRdb stores in-frame clones only, minus some. The sample contains 100,000 to 150,000 clones, 94% of which appear only once. The CDR3 contains 15 residues. Germline V gives CDR1 LNHDA, CDR2 SQIVND (reference sequence). Deletions cut 3 bases from V and 1 base from J, with 11 bases between. A few counts support this clone. Its specificity is unknown. The specimen sequenced was PBMCs. V is TRBV19 and J is TRBJ2-3, with a tentative D call TRBD2 (6 bases). The TCR comes from a woman aged 18-29 years in good health and CMV-seronegative. The CDR3 sequence is CASSMGGPRTDTQYF. CDR3 bases: TGTGCCAGTAGTATGGGAGGCCCCCGCACAGATACGCAGTATTTT.